Listed below are T cell receptor beta chains from one sample, sequenced in a study of shared clonotypes between healthy human individuals. TCRdb keeps only in-frame clones here, not all; method: immunoSEQ multiplex PCR. The sample comprises approximately 320,000 clones, around 86% of which are singletons, and 16% rests with the top ten. Sequencing was performed on memory CD8+ T cells sorted from blood. These receptors were taken from a man aged 18 to 29 in good health. CDR3s include the opening cysteine and the closing phenylalanine or tryptophan. The D gene is left open where the match is weak. Part of the rows lack a size; the others show once, few, many or a class for expanded clones.

v_call	d_call	clone_size	j_call	cdr3_aa	cdr3_nt
TRBV7-2	NA	NA	TRBJ1-5	CASSLISTIHSNQPQHF	TGTGCCAGCAGCTTAATTAGTACAATCCATAGCAATCAGCCCCAGCATTTT
TRBV5-6	NA	NA	TRBJ2-1	CASSFGTTTYNEQFF	TGTGCCAGCAGCTTCGGGACAACTACCTACAATGAGCAGTTCTTC
TRBV4-1	TRBD1	NA	TRBJ1-6	CASSQGDSGYSPLHF	TGCGCCAGCAGCCAAGGGGACAGCGGATATTCACCCCTCCACTTT
TRBV11-2	NA	once	TRBJ2-1	CASSLESGVMDEQFF	TGTGCCAGCAGCTTAGAGTCAGGGGTCATGGATGAGCAGTTCTTC
TRBV7-8	TRBD1	NA	TRBJ1-5	CASSFRTGGSYSNQPQHF	TGTGCCAGCAGCTTTAGGACAGGAGGTAGCTATAGCAATCAGCCCCAGCATTTT
TRBV2	NA	NA	TRBJ1-1	CASSEVGGGAFF	TGTGCCAGCAGTGAAGTCGGAGGAGGAGCTTTCTTT
TRBV25-1	NA	NA	TRBJ2-7	CASWNSYSIQFYEQYF	TGTGCCAGCTGGAACAGTTATTCCATACAGTTCTACGAGCAGTACTTC
TRBV5-8	TRBD2	NA	TRBJ2-7	CASSLTSVEQYF	TGTGCCAGCAGCTTGACTAGCGTCGAGCAGTACTTC
TRBV10-3	TRBD2	NA	TRBJ2-7	CAIRPGLDLYF	TGTGCCATCAGACCGGGACTAGATCTGTACTTC
TRBV15	NA	NA	TRBJ2-3	CATSRTPTDTQYF	TGTGCCACCAGCAGAACTCCGACAGATACGCAGTATTTT
TRBV5-1	TRBD2	NA	TRBJ2-7	CASSLAGGTYEQYF	TGCGCCAGCAGCTTAGCGGGGGGAACCTACGAGCAGTACTTC
TRBV5-6	NA	once	TRBJ1-1	CASSQDSLEAFF	TGTGCCAGCAGCCAGGACAGTCTTGAAGCTTTCTTT
TRBV6-1	NA	NA	TRBJ2-2	CASKLANTGELFF	TGTGCCAGCAAGCTAGCGAACACCGGGGAGCTGTTTTTT
TRBV13	NA	NA	TRBJ1-2	CASSLGQDSYYTF	TGTGCCAGCAGCTTGGGCCAGGACAGTTACTACACCTTC
TRBV7-8	TRBD2	NA	TRBJ2-7	CASSLAPEAGLSYEQYF	TGTGCCAGCAGCTTAGCTCCCGAAGCGGGACTCTCCTACGAGCAGTACTTC
TRBV4-3	NA	NA	TRBJ2-7	CASSQVWGSYEQYF	TGCGCCAGCAGCCAAGTGTGGGGTTCCTACGAGCAGTACTTC
TRBV2	NA	NA	TRBJ2-5	CASSVWDRLGETQYF	TGTGCCAGCAGTGTGTGGGACCGCCTCGGGGAGACCCAGTACTTC
TRBV9	NA	NA	TRBJ2-2	CASSVVGSGTGELFF	TGTGCCAGCAGCGTAGTGGGTAGTGGCACCGGGGAGCTGTTTTTT
TRBV27	NA	once	TRBJ2-7	CASSLLIGQTYEQYF	TGTGCCAGCAGTTTATTAATCGGGCAGACCTACGAGCAGTACTTC
TRBV6-5	NA	NA	TRBJ2-7	CASSYANSYEQYF	TGTGCCAGCAGTTACGCGAATTCCTACGAGCAGTACTTC
TRBV27	NA	NA	TRBJ1-1	CASSPGARTEAFF	TGTGCCAGCAGTCCAGGGGCCCGTACTGAAGCTTTCTTT
TRBV11-2	NA	few	TRBJ2-7	CASSSTGSSYEQYF	TGTGCCAGCAGCTCGACGGGGAGCTCCTACGAGCAGTACTTC
TRBV10-1	TRBD2	NA	TRBJ2-2	CASSEFLGLAGVWTGELFF	TGCGCCAGCAGTGAGTTCCTGGGACTAGCGGGAGTTTGGACCGGGGAGCTGTTTTTT
TRBV5-3	NA	NA	TRBJ1-2	CARSFPVYGYTF	TGTGCCAGAAGCTTCCCCGTCTATGGCTACACCTTC
TRBV27	TRBD1	NA	TRBJ1-2	CASRTQGDRGYTF	TGTGCCAGCAGAACCCAGGGGGATCGGGGCTACACCTTC
TRBV7-9	NA	NA	TRBJ1-1	CASSLGISANTEAFF	TGTGCCAGCAGCTTAGGGATATCAGCTAACACTGAAGCTTTCTTT
TRBV15	TRBD1	NA	TRBJ1-5	CATSLDRENQPQHF	TGTGCCACCAGCCTCGACAGGGAGAATCAGCCCCAGCATTTT
TRBV4-3	TRBD1	NA	TRBJ1-1	CASSQDRGRGLSEAFF	TGCGCCAGCAGCCAAGATCGTGGCAGGGGGCTTTCTGAAGCTTTCTTT
TRBV10-3	NA	NA	TRBJ2-4	CAISEVAVLGKNIQYF	TGTGCCATCAGTGAGGTAGCAGTCTTGGGCAAAAACATTCAGTACTTC
TRBV4-1	NA	NA	TRBJ1-1	CASSQEGAGATEAFF	TGCGCCAGCAGCCAAGAAGGGGCAGGGGCCACTGAAGCTTTCTTT
TRBV5-1	TRBD1	few	TRBJ2-7	CASSLAPGQIYEQYF	TGCGCCAGCAGCTTAGCTCCGGGACAGATTTACGAGCAGTACTTC
TRBV28	NA	NA	TRBJ2-1	CASSFHHRESGRDTSYNEQFF	TGTGCCAGCAGTTTTCATCACAGGGAATCGGGCCGGGACACCTCCTACAATGAGCAGTTCTTC
TRBV4-1	NA	NA	TRBJ2-7	CASSQATGGYEQYF	TGCGCCAGCAGCCAAGCCACCGGCGGCTACGAGCAGTACTTC
TRBV7-9	NA	NA	TRBJ2-7	CASSLGGQPAYEQYF	TGTGCCAGCAGCTTGGGGGGACAACCAGCCTACGAGCAGTACTTC
TRBV2	NA	NA	TRBJ2-7	CASSPSYISYEQYF	TGTGCCAGCAGCCCGTCATACATTTCCTACGAGCAGTACTTC
TRBV5-1	TRBD2	NA	TRBJ2-1	CASSPFLAGDNEQFF	TGCGCCAGCAGCCCCTTCCTAGCGGGAGACAATGAGCAGTTCTTC
TRBV6-6	NA	NA	TRBJ1-2	CASSLTTDGNYGYTF	TGTGCCAGCAGTCTTACCACGGACGGGAACTATGGCTACACCTTC
TRBV5-6	TRBD2	NA	TRBJ2-3	CASSPTSGGRPSTDTQYF	TGTGCCAGCAGCCCGACTAGCGGGGGGCGACCTAGCACAGATACGCAGTATTTT
TRBV2	TRBD1	few	TRBJ1-2	CASSVTGFMDYGYTF	TGTGCCAGCAGCGTGACAGGGTTTATGGATTATGGCTACACCTTC
TRBV4-1	TRBD2	NA	TRBJ2-3	CASSPSGGDTDTQYF	TGCGCCAGCAGCCCTAGCGGGGGGGACACAGATACGCAGTATTTT
TRBV7-9	NA	many	TRBJ1-2	CASSLAGDLLGYTF	TGTGCCAGCAGCTTAGCGGGGGACCTGCTTGGCTACACCTTC
TRBV27	NA	NA	TRBJ1-1	CASSLGQGTGQAEAFF	TGTGCCAGCAGTTTAGGGCAGGGGACTGGACAAGCTGAAGCTTTCTTT
TRBV5-1	NA	NA	TRBJ1-1	CASRISANTEAFF	TGCGCCAGCAGAATCTCAGCGAACACTGAAGCTTTCTTT
TRBV4-1	TRBD1	NA	TRBJ1-1	CASSPGTGSLLEAFF	TGCGCCAGCAGCCCCGGGACAGGTAGTTTGCTTGAAGCTTTCTTT
TRBV18	TRBD1	NA	TRBJ2-5	CASSPDLGKRQGKETQYF	TGTGCCAGCTCACCCGATCTCGGCAAAAGACAGGGTAAAGAGACCCAGTACTTC
TRBV27	NA	NA	TRBJ2-7	CASSSDTPYEQYF	TGTGCCAGCAGTTCCGATACCCCCTACGAGCAGTACTTC
TRBV13	TRBD2	NA	TRBJ2-7	CASSLGTSGSSYEQYF	TGTGCCAGCAGCCTGGGGACTAGCGGAAGCTCCTACGAGCAGTACTTC
TRBV6-5	NA	NA	TRBJ2-7	CASSYLRGAFFEQYF	TGTGCCAGCAGTTACCTGCGCGGGGCATTCTTCGAGCAGTACTTC
TRBV5-1	TRBD1	NA	TRBJ1-2	CASSPETGRLRLTRRRYGYTF	TGCGCCAGCAGCCCGGAGACAGGGAGGTTACGCCTTACAAGGAGACGCTATGGCTACACCTTC
TRBV5-1	NA	once	TRBJ1-1	CASSFGGNTEAFF	TGCGCCAGCAGCTTCGGAGGGAACACTGAAGCTTTCTTT
TRBV27	NA	NA	TRBJ2-7	CASSLPRGEQYF	TGTGCCAGCAGTTTACCCCGGGGCGAGCAGTACTTC
TRBV2	TRBD2	NA	TRBJ2-1	CASSWLAVLNEQFF	TGTGCCAGCAGTTGGCTAGCGGTCCTCAATGAGCAGTTCTTC
TRBV11-2	TRBD2	NA	TRBJ2-5	CASSLGGAGVETQYF	TGTGCCAGCAGCTTAGGTGGAGCGGGAGTGGAGACCCAGTACTTC